This TCR beta chain was sequenced for a study of T cell changes during pregnancy in multiple sclerosis. V dropped 6 bases and J dropped 2; count of bases not matched to a gene: 9. CDR3 length: 15 residues. Looked up from germline, CDR1 is LNHNV and CDR2 is YYDKDF (reference sequence). TCRdb keeps only in-frame clones here, not all; method: immunoSEQ multiplex PCR. The sample contains about 75,000 clones, 89% of which appear only once. This receptor was obtained from a female donor in good health, enrolled as a control in a pregnancy study. The rearrangement links TRBV15 to TRBJ2-7; TRBD1 aligns across 8 bases. Specimen: peripheral blood, collected in the first trimester of pregnancy. The CDR3 DNA follows: TGTGCCACCAGTTCAATCCGGGACAGGACCTACGAGCAGTACTTC. It translates to CATSSIRDRTYEQYF.